The next 21 T cell receptor beta chains were all read from a single sample in a study of early T cells in non-severe SARS-CoV-2 infection. MiXCR, applied by TCRdb to the 5' RACE reads, yields one record per CDR3 protein. Of roughly 27,000 distinct CDR3 sequences in the sample, 9% to 10% were seen once. The sequenced material came from whole blood. Receptors originate from an adult who was a healthcare worker with PCR-confirmed SARS-CoV-2 infection or an uninfected control (not recorded which).

This clonotype showed up many times. This chain connects TRBV20-1 to TRBJ2-1, with 9 bases identical to TRBD1. V dropped 5 bases and J dropped 9; count of bases not matched to a gene: 14. Per the germline V gene, CDR1 is DFQATT and CDR2 is SNEGSKA (reference sequence). CDR3 length: 15 residues. CDR3 DNA: TGCAGTGCTGAACAGCCGGGACAGGGTCGCCGTGAGCAGTTCTTC. This gives the protein CSAEQPGQGRREQFF.

This clonotype was picked up many times. The genes are TRBV3-1 and TRBJ2-2; the match to TRBD2 covers 11 bases. Trimming took 4 bases from V and 0 from J; bases not matched to a gene: 4. The CDR3 has 17 residues. The germline V gene has CDR1 LGHDT and CDR2 YNNKEL (reference sequence). CDR3 residues: CASSPTSGDPNTGELFF. CDR3 nucleotides: TGTGCCAGCAGCCCGACTAGCGGGGACCCGAACACCGGGGAGCTGTTTTTT.

This sequence joins TRBV5-4 and TRBJ2-7; the match to TRBD2 covers 7 bases. Germline loops: CDR1 SGHNT, CDR2 YYREEE (reference sequence). Trimming removed 1 base from V and 0 bases from J; junction bases left unmatched: 10. The CDR3 loop spans 17 amino acids. CDR3 bases: TGTGCCAGCAGCTTGAGTCCCAGCGGGGAAATCTCCTACGAGCAGTACTTC. Protein product: CASSLSPSGEISYEQYF.

This clonotype was seen only a few times. V gene TRBV27 combines with J gene TRBJ1-1; tentative D call: TRBD1 (5 bases). Trimming took off 2 bases at V and 4 bases at J, with 11 bases between the two ends. This CDR3 region has 14 residues. Germline V CDR1 and CDR2: MNHEY, SMNVEV (reference sequence). In DNA form, the CDR3 reads TGTGCCAGCAGTTTACGGCGGGGGGTCACTGAAGCTTTCTTT. It is translated as CASSLRRGVTEAFF.

The chain employs TRBV6-1 and TRBJ2-3, with TRBD2 identical over 7 bases. The junction had 6 bases not matched to a gene; V was cut back by 1 base and J by 5 bases. The CDR3 length is 15 residues. CDR1 is MNHNS, CDR2 SASEGT, per germline. The CDR3: CASSEGGTTRDTQYF. The CDR3 DNA follows: TGTGCCAGCAGTGAAGGGGGGACTACCCGAGATACGCAGTATTTT.

This clonotype came up a few times. The chain couples TRBV5-1 to TRBJ1-6; 11 bases are a match to TRBD1. The V gene end was trimmed by 0 bases and the J gene end by 10 bases; junction bases not matched to a gene: 6. The CDR3 contains 16 residues. Germline V CDR1 and CDR2: SGHRS, YFSETQ. CDR3 residues: CASSLDGQGALSPLHF. In DNA form, the CDR3 reads TGCGCCAGCAGCTTGGACGGACAGGGGGCGCTCTCACCCCTCCACTTT. Full variable domain (remainder filled in from reference TRBV5-1 and TRBJ1-6): KAGVTQTPRYLIKTRGQQVTLSCSPISGHRSVSWYQQTPGQGLQFLFEYFSETQRNKGNFPGRFSGRQFSNSRSEMNVSTLELGDSALYLCASSLDGQGALSPLHFGNGTRLTVT.

As to this clonotype: A much bigger clone sits one base away, suggesting this may be a read error. The rearrangement links TRBV12-3 or TRBV12-4 to TRBJ2-2, with a tentative D call TRBD2 (6 bases). This CDR3 region has 16 residues. The CDR3 protein is CASTKIRTISTGELSF. CDR3 DNA: TGTGCCAGCACCAAGATCCGGACTATTTCCACCGGGGAGCTGTCTTTT.

This chain joins TRBV6-2 or TRBV6-3 and TRBJ2-7; D ambiguous. Trimming pared 2 bases from V and 12 bases from J, leaving 14 bases between. The CDR3 contains 12 residues. Germline values: CDR1 MNHEY, CDR2 SVGEGT. CDR3 loop: CASSYGSRGGYF. CDR3 nucleotide sequence: TGTGCCAGCAGTTACGGCTCGCGTGGCGGGTACTTC.

This clonotype was found many times. The rearrangement joins TRBV5-1 to TRBJ2-7, with TRBD1 matching over 7 bases. Trimming removed 7 bases from V and 6 bases from J; junction bases left unmatched: 10. Germline V CDR1 and CDR2: SGHRS, YFSETQ. CDR3 length equals 13 residues. The DNA for the CDR3 is TGCGCCAGCTCCTCGACAGGGCCCGGCGAGCAGTACTTC. Its translation: CASSSTGPGEQYF. The entire variable domain, with the rest obtained from reference TRBV5-1 and TRBJ2-7, is as follows: KAGVTQTPRYLIKTRGQQVTLSCSPISGHRSVSWYQQTPGQGLQFLFEYFSETQRNKGNFPGRFSGRQFSNSRSEMNVSTLELGDSALYLCASSSTGPGEQYFGPGTRLTVT.

In this sample, this clonotype turned up many times. V gene TRBV7-6 combines with J gene TRBJ2-7; no firm D call. The CDR3 is made up of 13 amino acids. Germline V gene data show CDR1 as SGHVS and CDR2 as FNYEAQ. The V and J ends lost 1 base and 4 bases respectively, with 8 bases between them. The CDR3 reads CASSLVRSYEQYF. CDR3 nucleotides: TGTGCCAGCAGCTTAGTCAGGAGTTACGAGCAGTACTTC.

This clonotype turned up a few times. The CDR3 sequence is CASKQGATDTQYF. The CDR3 DNA reads TGTGCCAGCAAACAGGGGGCTACAGATACGCAGTATTTT. The rearrangement uses TRBV6-4 and TRBJ2-3, with 9 nucleotides matching TRBD1. This CDR3 comprises 13 residues. CDR1 is MRHNA, CDR2 SNTAGT, per germline. Trimming removed 7 bases from V and 3 bases from J; junction bases left unmatched: 2.

There are many counts of this clonotype. The J gene is TRBJ1-4, the V gene TRBV12-3 or TRBV12-4, with 7 positions matching TRBD1. The CDR3 has 15 residues. Trimming at V came to 5 bases and at J to 7 bases, leaving 10 bases not matched to a gene. The CDR3 reads CASSGSGGLVEKLFF. The CDR3, as DNA: TGTGCCAGCAGTGGATCAGGGGGATTGGTTGAAAAACTGTTTTTT.

This clonotype was seen many times. This sequence joins TRBV7-2 and TRBJ2-1; 12 bases align to TRBD2. Losses at the gene ends were 5 bases for V and 10 bases for J; bases not matched to a gene: 9. The length of the CDR3 is 15 residues. The germline gives CDR1 SGHTA, CDR2 FQGNSA. The CDR3 DNA is TGTGCCAGCAGCGTGACTAGCGGGGGAGTATGGGAGCAGTTCTTC. This codes for CASSVTSGGVWEQFF.

This clonotype has only a few counts. The chain employs TRBV30 and TRBJ1-3; unclear D gene. CDR3 size: 15 residues. Germline CDR1 and CDR2: GTSNPN and SVGIG (reference sequence). The V and J ends lost 6 bases and 4 bases respectively, with 19 bases between them. The CDR3 reads CACRSPDRQGNTIYF. The DNA of the CDR3 is TGTGCCTGCAGATCCCCGGACCGGCAAGGAAACACCATATATTTT.

This clonotype was picked up a small number of times. This chain uses TRBV29-1 with TRBJ1-2; 8 bases align to TRBD1. The CDR3 contains 13 residues. The germline CDR1 and CDR2 sequences are SQVTM and ANQGSEA. Trimming removed 0 bases from V and 4 bases from J; junction bases left unmatched: 1. DNA for the CDR3: TGCAGCGTTGAAGAACAGGGGGGCTATGGCTACACCTTC. It is translated as CSVEEQGGYGYTF. Full variable domain (outside the CDR3, taken from reference TRBV29-1 and TRBJ1-2): SAVISQKPSRDICQRGTSLTIQCQVDSQVTMMFWYRQQPGQSLTLIATANQGSEATYESGFVIDKFPISRPNLTFSTLTVSNMSPEDSSIYLCSVEEQGGYGYTFGSGTRLTVV.

Ten or more counts support this clonotype. The rearrangement joins TRBV19 to TRBJ1-4; D ambiguous. V dropped 3 bases and J dropped 7 bases, with 18 bases sitting between them. The germline V gene has CDR1 LNHDA and CDR2 SQIVND (reference sequence). The length of the CDR3 is 16 residues. CDR3 in amino acids: CASSIRVAAVREKLFF. In nucleotides, the CDR3 is TGTGCCAGTAGTATTCGGGTGGCCGCGGTACGTGAAAAACTGTTTTTT.

In its sample, this clonotype was seen a few times. V usage is TRBV13 and J usage is TRBJ2-3; perhaps TRBD2 as D (5 bases). The germline CDR1 and CDR2 sequences are PRHDT and FYEKMQ (reference sequence). The CDR3 extends over 15 amino acids. With 6 bases removed from V and 4 bases from J, the gap between germline ends came to 17 bases. The CDR3 loop is CASRRWEIRADTQYF. DNA for the CDR3: TGTGCCAGCAGGCGCTGGGAGATTAGGGCAGATACGCAGTATTTT.

In this sample, this clonotype turned up many times. V and J are TRBV7-2 and TRBJ1-2; the match to TRBD1 covers 8 bases. Trimming took 5 bases from V and 7 from J; bases not matched to a gene: 3. From germline, CDR1 is SGHTA and CDR2 FQGNSA. The CDR3 covers 12 residues. The CDR3 bases are TGTGCCAGCAGCCCCGGACAGGGTGGCTACACCTTC. It encodes CASSPGQGGYTF.

The chain couples TRBV28 to TRBJ2-5; D remains ambiguous. Trimming left V 4 bases short and J 4 bases short, with 7 bases between. Germline assignment: CDR1 MDHEN and CDR2 SYDVKM. CDR3 size: 12 residues. CDR3 sequence: CASSSQRETQYF. The DNA of the CDR3 is TGTGCCAGCAGTTCTCAGCGAGAGACCCAGTACTTC. Looking up the rest from reference TRBV28 and TRBJ2-5 gives the full variable domain: DVKVTQSSRYLVKRTGEKVFLECVQDMDHENMFWYRQDPGLGLRLIYFSYDVKMKEKGDIPEGYSVSREKKERFSLILESASTNQTSMYLCASSSQRETQYFGPGTRLLVL.

Points on this clonotype: A much larger clone differs from this one at a single base, so this may be a read error. V usage is TRBV6-5 and J usage is TRBJ1-6; 10 bases line up with TRBD1. Germline values: CDR1 MNHEY, CDR2 SVGAGI. CDR3 size: 14 residues. The CDR3 region has the DNA TGTGTCAGCAGCGACAGGGGGCTTGCTTCACCCCTCCACTTT. Translation: CVSSDRGLASPLHF.

The gene calls are TRBV27 and TRBJ2-4; D is unclear. V was clipped by 2 bases and J by 9 bases, with 5 bases between them. In germline, CDR1 is MNHEY, CDR2 SMNVEV (reference sequence). The CDR3 consists of 11 residues. CDR3 DNA: TGTGCCAGCAGTTTAGGAAGCATTCAGTACTTC. Translation: CASSLGSIQYF.